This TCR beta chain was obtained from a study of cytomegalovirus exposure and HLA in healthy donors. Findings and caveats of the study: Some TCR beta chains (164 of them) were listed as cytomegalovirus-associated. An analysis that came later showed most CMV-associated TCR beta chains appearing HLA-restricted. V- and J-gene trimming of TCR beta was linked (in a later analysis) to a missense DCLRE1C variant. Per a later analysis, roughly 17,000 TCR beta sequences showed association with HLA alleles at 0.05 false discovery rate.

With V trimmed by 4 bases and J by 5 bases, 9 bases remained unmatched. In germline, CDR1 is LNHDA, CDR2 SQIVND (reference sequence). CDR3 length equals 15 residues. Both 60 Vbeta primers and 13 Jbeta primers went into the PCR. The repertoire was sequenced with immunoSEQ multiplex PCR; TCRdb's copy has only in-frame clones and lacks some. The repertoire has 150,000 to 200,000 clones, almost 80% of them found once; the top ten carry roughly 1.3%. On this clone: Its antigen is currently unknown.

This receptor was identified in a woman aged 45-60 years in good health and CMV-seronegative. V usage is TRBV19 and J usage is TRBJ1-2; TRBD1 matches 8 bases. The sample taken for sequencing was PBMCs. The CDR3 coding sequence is TGTGCCAGTAGTACCTCGGACAGGGAGTGGTATGGCTACACCTTC. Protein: CASSTSDREWYGYTF.